Presented here are 8 T cell receptor beta chains from one specimen sequenced in a study of Graves' ophthalmopathy and Graves' hyperthyroidism (dated by TCRdb to the late 2010s). Reads for this sample came from an Illumina HiSeq 2000. For repertoire sequencing, the TCR beta CDR3 regions were amplified from RNA transcripts. A first-round RT-PCR used HTBI primers with the Qiagen OneStep RT-PCR kit, followed by a second-round multiplex PCR, size selection and purification. Through fastp at Q25 and MiXCR, TCRdb rebuilt clones from the public reads, retaining in-frame beta chains. Rows matching on CDR3 protein sequence are summarized as one entry with the most common DNA and genes. The sample yields 580,000 or so distinct CDR3 sequences; about two fifths were counted once. Roughly 4.5% of the sample rests with the top ten. Sequencing was carried out using peripheral blood or thyroid tissue (not recorded which). The receptors originated from an adult man with Graves' hyperthyroidism.

This clonotype has only a few counts. The rearrangement uses TRBV25-1 and TRBJ2-1; D remains unclear. The length of the CDR3 is 11 residues. Trimming removed 4 bases at V and 4 bases at J, with 2 bases between. Germline V gene data show CDR1 as MGHDK and CDR2 as SYGVNS. CDR3 nucleotide sequence: TGTGCCAGCAGTGGGTACAATGAGCAGTTCTTC. It translates to CASSGYNEQFF.

This clonotype showed up just a few times. The chain is built from TRBV5-1 and TRBJ2-5; unclear D gene. CDR1 and CDR2 from the germline V gene are SGHRS and YFSETQ. Trimming removed 4 bases from V and 5 bases from J, with 12 bases in between. The CDR3 is 13 amino acids. CDR3 nucleotides: TGCGCCAGCAGCCTCGAGGACGGGGAGACCCAGTACTTC. Translated, it gives CASSLEDGETQYF. Complete variable domain (other parts from reference TRBV5-1 and TRBJ2-5): KAGVTQTPRYLIKTRGQQVTLSCSPISGHRSVSWYQQTPGQGLQFLFEYFSETQRNKGNFPGRFSGRQFSNSRSEMNVSTLELGDSALYLCASSLEDGETQYFGPGTRLLVL.

V usage is TRBV20-1 and J usage is TRBJ2-7, with 10 nucleotides matching TRBD1. The CDR3 totals 13 residues. Trimming removed 6 bases from V and 5 bases from J; junction bases left unmatched: 7. CDR1 and CDR2 from the germline V gene are DFQATT and SNEGSKA (reference sequence). Written as DNA, the CDR3 is TGCAGTGCCACCGGGACAGGGGTCCACGAGCAGTACTTC. This codes for CSATGTGVHEQYF.

This clonotype has at least ten counts. The genes are TRBV20-1 and TRBJ1-2; D remains unclear. The length of the CDR3 is 12 residues. Germline CDR1 is DFQATT and CDR2 is SNEGSKA (reference sequence). V was trimmed by 3 bases and J by 2 bases, leaving 7 bases between them. This chain's CDR3 is CSASGLNYGYTF. The CDR3 DNA sequence: TGCAGTGCTAGCGGATTGAACTATGGCTACACCTTC.

This clonotype was picked up many times. The chain is built from TRBV19 and TRBJ1-4; the D is unclear. The length of the CDR3 is 14 residues. CDR1 and CDR2 (germline): LNHDA, SQIVND (reference sequence). With 4 bases removed from V and 2 bases from J, the gap between germline ends came to 8 bases. The DNA for the CDR3 is TGTGCCAGTAGTACCCAGTCTACTAATGAAAAACTGTTTTTT. This translates into CASSTQSTNEKLFF. The whole variable domain, remainder taken from reference TRBV19 and TRBJ1-4, is DGGITQSPKYLFRKEGQNVTLSCEQNLNHDAMYWYRQDPGQGLRLIYYSQIVNDFQKGDIAEGYSVSREKKESFPLTVTSAQKNPTAFYLCASSTQSTNEKLFFGSGTQLSVL.

In its sample, this clonotype was seen many times. This sequence joins TRBV16 and TRBJ1-1; no clear D gene. The germline V gene has CDR1 KGHSY and CDR2 FQNENV. CDR3 length: 10 amino acids. Trimming removed 0 bases at V and 11 bases at J, with 4 bases between. Here the CDR3 DNA reads TGTGCCAGCAGCCAATCCGTTGCTTTCTTT. This codes for CASSQSVAFF.

The chain recombines TRBV7-2 with TRBJ2-3; D ambiguous. V was trimmed by 1 base and J by 1 base, leaving 9 bases between them. Germline V gene data show CDR1 as SGHTA and CDR2 as FQGNSA. CDR3 size: 15 residues. Here the CDR3 DNA reads TGTGCCAGCAGCTTAGATAGGGCGGGCACAGATACGCAGTATTTT. It specifies CASSLDRAGTDTQYF.

This clonotype was counted ten times or more. The chain joins TRBV11-2 to TRBJ1-3; D not resolved. This CDR3 spans 13 amino acids. Trimming took off 6 bases at V and 4 bases at J, with 10 bases between the two ends. CDR1 SGHAT and CDR2 FQNNGV come from the germline V gene. The CDR3 loop reads CASSRGPGNTIYF. The CDR3 nucleotides read TGTGCCAGCAGTCGTGGACCGGGAAACACCATATATTTT.